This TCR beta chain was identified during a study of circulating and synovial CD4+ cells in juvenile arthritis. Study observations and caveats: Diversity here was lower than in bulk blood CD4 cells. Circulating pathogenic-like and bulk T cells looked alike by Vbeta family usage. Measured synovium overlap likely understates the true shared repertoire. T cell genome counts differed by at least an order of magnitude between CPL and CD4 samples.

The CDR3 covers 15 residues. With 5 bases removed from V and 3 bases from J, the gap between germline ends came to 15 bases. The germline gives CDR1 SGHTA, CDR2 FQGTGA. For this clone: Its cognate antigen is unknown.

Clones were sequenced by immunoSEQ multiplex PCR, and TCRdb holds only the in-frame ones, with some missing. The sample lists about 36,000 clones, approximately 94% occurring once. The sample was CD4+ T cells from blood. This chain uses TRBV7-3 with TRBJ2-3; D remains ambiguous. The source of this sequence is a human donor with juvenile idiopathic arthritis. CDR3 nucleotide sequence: TGTGCCAGCAGCCTACTCCGTCACGGGACAGATACGCAGTATTTT. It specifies CASSLLRHGTDTQYF.